A single sample is the source of the 26 T cell receptor beta chains below, sequenced in a study of T cells in localized non-small cell lung cancer. Some clones are missing from TCRdb's copy, which holds only in-frame ones; the method was immunoSEQ multiplex PCR. The repertoire holds over 30,000 clones, with about nine tenths as singletons. This specimen was peripheral blood, taken before any cancer treatment. The receptors come from a male donor at least 60 years old with stage III lung adenocarcinoma.

The table lists this clone with a count of one. The genes are TRBV2 and TRBJ1-3; tentatively, D is TRBD1 (5 bases). The ends were cut back, 6 bases at V and 0 bases at J, with 9 bases in the middle. Germline CDR1 and CDR2: SNHLY and FYNNEI. This CDR3 region has 14 residues. CDR3 in DNA: TGTGCCAGCAGGGGACCGAACTCTGGAAACACCATATATTTT. This translates into CASRGPNSGNTIYF.

The chain is built from TRBV25-1 and TRBJ1-5; 10 bases agree with TRBD1. The germline V gene has CDR1 MGHDK and CDR2 SYGVNS. The CDR3 runs 15 residues. V lost 6 bases to trimming and J lost 6 bases; unmatched junction nucleotides: 8. DNA of the CDR3: TGTGCCAGCAGCCCTTTTGGACAGGGGGGTCAGCCCCAGCATTTT. Its protein product is CASSPFGQGGQPQHF.

This chain joins TRBV28 and TRBJ1-1; D unresolved. Germline CDR1 is MDHEN and CDR2 is SYDVKM. The germline V and J ends were trimmed by 2 bases and 7 bases, with 5 bases remaining between them. The CDR3 length is 11 residues. CDR3 residues: CASSLTDEAFF. The CDR3 bases are TGTGCCAGCAGTTTAACGGATGAAGCTTTCTTT.

The gene calls are TRBV6-5 and TRBJ2-5, with D perhaps being TRBD1 or TRBD2 (5 bases each). CDR3 length: 14 residues. Germline V gene lookup returns CDR1 MNHEY and CDR2 SVGAGI. V was pared by 7 bases and J by 4 bases, with 16 bases between. The CDR3: CASNYGIGGETQYF. In nucleotides, the CDR3 is TGTGCCAGCAACTACGGAATTGGGGGAGAGACCCAGTACTTC.

The J gene is TRBJ2-3, the V gene TRBV6-1; 9 nucleotides line up with TRBD2. The CDR3 length is 16 residues. The V segment lost 0 bases and the J segment 5 bases; nucleotides outside the gene matches: 6. In germline, CDR1 is MNHNS, CDR2 SASEGT. The CDR3 is CASSEASSGGGDTQYF. The DNA of the CDR3 is TGTGCCAGCAGTGAAGCAAGTAGCGGGGGTGGAGATACGCAGTATTTT.

This clone was detected only once. This chain links TRBV19 with TRBJ2-5; TRBD1 or TRBD2 may be the D gene (5 bases each). Per germline, CDR1 LNHDA and CDR2 SQIVND (reference sequence). The CDR3 sequence is 14 residues long. The V end lost 3 bases, the J end lost 3 bases, and 11 bases lay between the germline ends. This CDR3 reads CASSIMGPKETQYF. Written as DNA, the CDR3 is TGTGCCAGTAGTATTATGGGACCGAAAGAGACCCAGTACTTC.

This clone was detected only a few times. The chain combines TRBV5-6 with TRBJ1-2; D gene ambiguous. The CDR3 has 13 residues. Germline loops: CDR1 SGHDT, CDR2 YYEEEE. V shed 7 bases and J shed 4 bases, with 14 bases lying between them. The CDR3 DNA sequence: TGTGCCAGCCGGCCAAGAATCGGCTATGGCTACACCTTC. It translates to CASRPRIGYGYTF. Drawing the rest from reference TRBV5-6 and TRBJ1-2, the complete variable domain is DAGVTQSPTHLIKTRGQQVTLRCSPKSGHDTVSWYQQALGQGPQFIFQYYEEEERQRGNFPDRFSGHQFPNYSSELNVNALLLGDSALYLCASRPRIGYGYTFGSGTRLTVV.

This clone showed up just once. The rearrangement links TRBV28 to TRBJ1-1, with D uncertain. Germline V gene sequence: CDR1 MDHEN, CDR2 SYDVKM. The V end lost 2 bases, the J end lost 1 base, and 14 bases lay between the germline ends. This CDR3 region has 16 residues. CDR3 region: CASSLVSPAQNTEAFF. The DNA of the CDR3 is TGTGCCAGCAGTTTAGTCTCGCCAGCTCAGAACACTGAAGCTTTCTTT.

The chain has TRBV5-1 and TRBJ2-1; 7 bases are shared with TRBD1. After removal of 4 bases from V and 0 bases from J, the junction contained 10 bases not matched to a gene. The CDR3 sequence is 17 residues long. The germline CDR1 and CDR2 sequences are SGHRS and YFSETQ. The CDR3 loop is CASSPGPQGVSYNEQFF. The CDR3, as DNA: TGCGCCAGCAGCCCAGGGCCTCAGGGGGTCTCCTACAATGAGCAGTTCTTC.

V usage is TRBV27 and J usage is TRBJ1-2; TRBD1 aligns across 9 bases. This CDR3 contains 16 residues. The junction had 10 bases not matched to a gene; V was cut back by 3 bases and J by 5 bases. Germline CDR1 and CDR2: MNHEY and SMNVEV (reference sequence). CDR3 region: CASSLKTGQGGYGYTF. The CDR3 DNA reads TGTGCCAGCAGTTTGAAGACGGGACAGGGAGGTTATGGCTACACCTTC.

This chain links TRBV5-6 with TRBJ1-1; 8 positions agree with TRBD1. The trim removed 1 base at V and 7 bases at J, leaving 9 bases unmatched. CDR3 length: 15 amino acids. The germline CDR1 and CDR2 sequences are SGHDT and YYEEEE. Here the CDR3 DNA reads TGTGCCAGCAGCTTGAGGGTTGGGACAGGCGGTGAAGCTTTCTTT. The encoded protein is CASSLRVGTGGEAFF. Full variable domain (rest looked up from reference TRBV5-6 and TRBJ1-1): DAGVTQSPTHLIKTRGQQVTLRCSPKSGHDTVSWYQQALGQGPQFIFQYYEEEERQRGNFPDRFSGHQFPNYSSELNVNALLLGDSALYLCASSLRVGTGGEAFFGQGTRLTVV.

The V and J genes are TRBV23-1 and TRBJ2-7; no definite D call. TRBV23-1 is an ORF, and what it does is uncertain. V was cut by 4 bases and J by 3 bases, with 10 bases left in between. This CDR3 has 13 amino acids. The CDR3 nucleotides read TGCGCCAGCAGTCGGAAGGGCCTCTACGAGCAGTACTTC. Its translation: CASSRKGLYEQYF.

The gene calls are TRBV19 and TRBJ1-5; D is possibly TRBD1 (6 bases). Germline CDR1 reads LNHDA; CDR2 reads SQIVND (reference sequence). This CDR3 is built from 13 residues. The ends were cut back, 8 bases at V and 6 bases at J, with 14 bases in the middle. The CDR3 nucleotides are TGTGCCAGTTCTCGACAGGAAATTCAGCCCCAGCATTTT. Amino acid sequence: CASSRQEIQPQHF.

V and J are TRBV11-2 and TRBJ2-7; 12 nucleotides match TRBD2. The trim removed 5 bases at V and 6 bases at J, leaving 5 bases unmatched. Germline CDR1 is SGHAT and CDR2 is FQNNGV. CDR3 size: 14 residues. The CDR3 DNA is TGTGCCAGCAGCCCTAGCGGGGGGGTCCGCGAGCAGTACTTC. Its protein product is CASSPSGGVREQYF.

The chain combines TRBV28 with TRBJ1-2; D remains unclear. Germline lookup yields CDR1 MDHEN and CDR2 SYDVKM. The CDR3 contains 13 residues. Between the trimmed V and J ends, which lost 1 base and 7 bases, there was a span of 10 bases. CDR3 residues: CASSLSAQRGYTF. CDR3 bases: TGTGCCAGCAGTTTATCCGCGCAGCGTGGCTACACCTTC.

This clone appeared a few times. J is TRBJ1-5 and V is TRBV19; D unclear. The V end lost 5 bases, the J end lost 0 bases, and 11 bases lay between the germline ends. The CDR3 sequence is 15 residues long. Germline V lookup: CDR1 LNHDA, CDR2 SQIVND (reference sequence). CDR3 coding DNA: TGTGCCAGTAGTCTCGAGGAATTTAGCAATCAGCCCCAGCATTTT. Amino acid sequence: CASSLEEFSNQPQHF.

V and J are TRBV11-1 and TRBJ2-3, with D perhaps TRBD2 (5 bases). The CDR3 contains 16 residues. Germline V CDR1 and CDR2: SGHAT, FQDESV (reference sequence). The germline V and J ends were trimmed by 2 bases and 1 base, with 13 bases remaining between them. The CDR3 sequence is CASSLRSGTRTDTQYF. In DNA, the CDR3 is TGTGCCAGCAGCTTAAGAAGCGGCACCCGCACAGATACGCAGTATTTT.

This clone was observed a single time. This rearrangement joins TRBV5-1 to TRBJ2-6; 7 positions match TRBD2. V lost 4 bases to trimming and J lost 2 bases; unmatched junction nucleotides: 18. CDR3 size: 20 residues. CDR1 and CDR2 (germline): SGHRS, YFSETQ. CDR3: CASSPRVSGGIHTGANVLTF. Here the CDR3 DNA reads TGCGCCAGCAGCCCCCGAGTTTCCGGGGGGATCCACACTGGGGCCAACGTCCTGACTTTC.

The J gene is TRBJ1-1, the V gene TRBV30; D call uncertain. The V end lost 0 bases, the J end lost 4 bases, and 9 bases lay between the germline ends. This CDR3 spans 13 amino acids. Germline loops: CDR1 GTSNPN, CDR2 SVGIG (reference sequence). The CDR3 coding sequence is TGTGCCTGGAGTGTCGGCGACGCCACTGAAGCTTTCTTT. This gives the protein CAWSVGDATEAFF.

The sample holds one count of this clone. Germline and junction disagree at one end, which may indicate a read error. The gene calls are TRBV27 and TRBJ2-7; 9 bases align to TRBD1. The germline V gene has CDR1 MNHEY and CDR2 SMNVEV (reference sequence). The length of the CDR3 is 13 residues. The DNA for the CDR3 is TGTGCCAGCAGTTCCGTCCCCCGGACAGGGGACTCTTTC. Its translation: CASSSVPRTGDSF.

This clone was counted between two and nine times. The rearrangement links TRBV29-1 to TRBJ1-6; 7 bases align to TRBD1. The CDR3 runs 13 residues. Trimming cost V 4 bases and J 7 bases; bases outside gene matches: 4. Germline assignment: CDR1 SQVTM and CDR2 ANQGSEA. The CDR3 DNA sequence: TGCAGCGTTGGTGCGGGACAGAATTCACCCCTCCACTTT. Its protein is CSVGAGQNSPLHF.

J is TRBJ1-4 and V is TRBV28, with 10 bases matching TRBD1. This CDR3 is 16 amino acids long. Germline V gene lookup returns CDR1 MDHEN and CDR2 SYDVKM. Trimming took 5 bases from V and 5 from J; bases not matched to a gene: 8. Here the CDR3 DNA reads TGTGCCAGCAGTGATACCCCGGGACAGGGGAATGAAAAACTGTTTTTT. Its translation is CASSDTPGQGNEKLFF.

This chain links TRBV5-4 with TRBJ2-7; D uncertain. This CDR3 is built from 15 residues. In germline, CDR1 is SGHNT, CDR2 YYREEE (reference sequence). The V and J ends lost 1 base and 4 bases respectively, with 15 bases between them. The CDR3 loop reads CASSLNLAAEYEQYF. In DNA, the CDR3 is TGTGCCAGCAGCTTGAATTTAGCTGCCGAATACGAGCAGTACTTC.

This chain uses TRBV29-1 with TRBJ2-3; tentatively, D is TRBD2 (6 bases). CDR1 and CDR2 from the germline V gene are SQVTM and ANQGSEA. This CDR3 spans 16 amino acids. V was pared by 0 bases and J by 0 bases, with 13 bases between. CDR3 in amino acids: CSVEDLPGLSTDTQYF. CDR3 coding DNA: TGCAGCGTTGAAGATCTTCCAGGACTAAGCACAGATACGCAGTATTTT.

This chain connects TRBV5-1 to TRBJ1-1; TRBD1 might be the D (6 bases). This CDR3 spans 15 amino acids. Germline lookup yields CDR1 SGHRS and CDR2 YFSETQ. V lost 6 bases, J lost 0 bases, and 15 bases lay in between. CDR3 protein: CASTPGGAMNTEAFF. CDR3 nucleotides: TGCGCCAGCACCCCGGGGGGGGCGATGAACACTGAAGCTTTCTTT. The full variable domain, with the rest looked up from reference TRBV5-1 and TRBJ1-1, is KAGVTQTPRYLIKTRGQQVTLSCSPISGHRSVSWYQQTPGQGLQFLFEYFSETQRNKGNFPGRFSGRQFSNSRSEMNVSTLELGDSALYLCASTPGGAMNTEAFFGQGTRLTVV.

This sequence joins TRBV11-2 and TRBJ1-2; D gene ambiguous. The germline V gene encodes CDR1 SGHAT and CDR2 FQNNGV. Trimming removed 5 bases at V and 4 bases at J, with 20 bases between. This CDR3 is 16 amino acids long. CDR3 nucleotide sequence: TGTGCCAGCAGCCTTAGGTCAACTGATGGTGGCTATGGCTACACCTTC. It is translated as CASSLRSTDGGYGYTF.